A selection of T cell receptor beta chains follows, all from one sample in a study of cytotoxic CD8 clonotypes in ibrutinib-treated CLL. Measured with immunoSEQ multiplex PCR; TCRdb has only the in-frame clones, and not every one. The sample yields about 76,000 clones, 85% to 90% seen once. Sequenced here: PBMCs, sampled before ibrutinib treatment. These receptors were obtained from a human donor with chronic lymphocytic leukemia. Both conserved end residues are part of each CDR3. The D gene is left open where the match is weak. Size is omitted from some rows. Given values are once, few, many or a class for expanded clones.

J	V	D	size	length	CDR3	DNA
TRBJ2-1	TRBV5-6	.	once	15	CASSDDGVIYNEQFF	TGTGCCAGCAGCGACGACGGAGTAATATACAATGAGCAGTTCTTC
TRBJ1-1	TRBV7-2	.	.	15	CASSLLGLGSTEAFF	TGTGCCAGCAGCTTACTTGGGTTGGGATCCACTGAAGCTTTCTTT
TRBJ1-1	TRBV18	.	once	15	CASSPGMWGDTEAFF	TGTGCCAGCTCCCCAGGCATGTGGGGTGACACTGAAGCTTTCTTT
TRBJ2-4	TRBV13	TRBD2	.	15	CANEIAGGPKNIQYF	TGTGCCAATGAGATAGCGGGAGGGCCTAAAAACATTCAGTACTTC
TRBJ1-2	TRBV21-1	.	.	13	CASSKRAWMENTF	TGTGCCAGCAGCAAACGGGCTTGGATGGAGAACACCTTC
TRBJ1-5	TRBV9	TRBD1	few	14	CASSSRDSHQPQHF	TGTGCCAGCAGCTCACGGGACAGCCATCAGCCCCAGCATTTT
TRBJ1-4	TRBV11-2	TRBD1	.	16	CASSLDTTGGNEKLFF	TGTGCCAGCAGCTTAGATACGACAGGGGGAAATGAAAAACTGTTTTTT
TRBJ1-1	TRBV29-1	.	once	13	CSVEDWQNTEAFF	TGCAGCGTTGAAGATTGGCAGAACACTGAAGCTTTCTTT
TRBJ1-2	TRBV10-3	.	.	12	CAIAGDYYGYTF	TGTGCCATCGCGGGGGACTACTATGGCTACACCTTC
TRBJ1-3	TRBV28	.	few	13	CASIHTNRNTIYF	TGTGCCAGCATCCACACTAACCGAAACACCATATATTTT
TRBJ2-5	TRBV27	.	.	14	CASSPRRAWETQYF	TGTGCCAGCAGTCCGCGGAGGGCCTGGGAGACCCAGTACTTC
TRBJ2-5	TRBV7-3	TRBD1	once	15	CASSPYRDSQETQYF	TGTGCCAGCAGCCCGTACCGGGACAGTCAAGAGACCCAGTACTTC
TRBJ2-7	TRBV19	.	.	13	CASSKGPSYEQYF	TGTGCCAGTAGTAAAGGACCCTCCTACGAGCAGTACTTC
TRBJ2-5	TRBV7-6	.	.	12	CASSLGSGTQYF	TGTGCCAGCAGCTTGGGGAGTGGGACCCAGTACTTC
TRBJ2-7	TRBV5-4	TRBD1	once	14	CASSSGQGPYEQYF	TGTGCCAGCAGCTCCGGACAGGGCCCCTACGAGCAGTACTTC
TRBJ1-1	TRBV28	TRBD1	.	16	CASKQGRFFMNTEAFF	TGTGCCAGCAAACAGGGGAGGTTTTTCATGAACACTGAAGCTTTCTTT
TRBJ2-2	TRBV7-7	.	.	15	CASSLTEGAPGELFF	TGTGCTAGCAGCTTGACAGAGGGCGCTCCCGGGGAGCTGTTTTTT
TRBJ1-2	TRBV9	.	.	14	CASSVGEGGYGYTF	TGTGCCAGCAGCGTAGGTGAGGGCGGCTATGGCTACACCTTC
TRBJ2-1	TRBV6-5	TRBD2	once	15	CASSASSGRANEQFF	TGTGCCAGCAGTGCGTCTAGCGGGAGGGCCAATGAGCAGTTCTTC
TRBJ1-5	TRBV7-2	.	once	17	CASSPSVRGARNQPQHF	TGTGCCAGCAGCCCATCGGTCCGGGGGGCCCGCAATCAGCCCCAGCATTTT
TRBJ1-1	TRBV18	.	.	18	CASSPYAQGVGMNTEAFF	TGTGCCAGCTCACCATACGCACAGGGCGTGGGAATGAACACTGAAGCTTTCTTT
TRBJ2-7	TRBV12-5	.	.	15	CASGLADRDAYEQYF	TGTGCTAGTGGTTTGGCGGACCGGGACGCCTACGAGCAGTACTTC
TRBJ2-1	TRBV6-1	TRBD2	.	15	CASSELLAGYNEQFF	TGTGCCAGCAGTGAACTACTAGCGGGTTACAATGAGCAGTTCTTC
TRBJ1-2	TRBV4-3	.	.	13	CASSQISGEGYTF	TGCGCCAGCAGCCAGATTTCAGGGGAGGGCTACACCTTC
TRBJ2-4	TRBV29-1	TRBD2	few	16	CSVALLADLAKNIQYF	TGCAGCGTTGCTCTGCTAGCGGACCTAGCCAAAAACATTCAGTACTTC
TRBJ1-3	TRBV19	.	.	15	CASRGDISSGNTIYF	TGTGCCAGTAGGGGTGACATCTCCTCTGGAAACACCATATATTTT
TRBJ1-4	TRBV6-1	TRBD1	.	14	CASSDTGENEKLFF	TGTGCCAGCAGTGATACAGGGGAAAATGAAAAACTGTTTTTT
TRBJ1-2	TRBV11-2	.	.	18	CASSQQGGRGQENYGYTF	TGTGCCAGCAGTCAACAAGGCGGCAGGGGACAAGAGAACTATGGCTACACCTTC
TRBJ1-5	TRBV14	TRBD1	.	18	CASSQGGQGRWSNQPQHF	TGTGCCAGCAGCCAGGGTGGACAGGGCCGGTGGAGCAATCAGCCCCAGCATTTT
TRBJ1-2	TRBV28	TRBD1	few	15	CASTPKGANNYGYTF	TGTGCCAGCACTCCGAAGGGGGCCAACAACTATGGCTACACCTTC
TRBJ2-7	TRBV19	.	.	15	CASSIGPGRNYEQYF	TGTGCCAGTAGTATTGGGCCGGGACGGAACTACGAGCAGTACTTC
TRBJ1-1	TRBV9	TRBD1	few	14	CASSELQGRTEAFF	TGTGCCAGCAGCGAGCTACAGGGGCGGACTGAAGCTTTCTTT
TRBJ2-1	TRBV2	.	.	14	CASSLTTSYNEQFF	TGTGCCAGCAGCCTAACGACTAGCTACAATGAGCAGTTCTTC
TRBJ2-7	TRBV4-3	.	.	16	CASSQGFLGGAYEQYF	TGCGCCAGCAGCCAAGGGTTTCTTGGTGGTGCCTACGAGCAGTACTTC
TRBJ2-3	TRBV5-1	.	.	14	CASSPSGVADTQYF	TGCGCCAGCAGCCCCTCGGGAGTAGCAGATACGCAGTATTTT
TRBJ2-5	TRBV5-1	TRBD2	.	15	CASSKREGRMETQYF	TGCGCCAGCAGTAAGAGGGAGGGCCGGATGGAGACCCAGTACTTC
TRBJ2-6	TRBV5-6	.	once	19	CASSWPGGAFRSGANVLTF	TGTGCCAGCAGCTGGCCAGGGGGGGCTTTCCGCTCTGGGGCCAACGTCCTGACTTTC
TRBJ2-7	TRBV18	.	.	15	CASSPLGQGTYEQYF	TGTGCCAGCTCACCTTTAGGTCAGGGGACCTACGAGCAGTACTTC
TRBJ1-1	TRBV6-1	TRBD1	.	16	CASSAQGGGVNTEAFF	TGTGCCAGCAGTGCGCAGGGGGGAGGGGTGAACACTGAAGCTTTCTTT
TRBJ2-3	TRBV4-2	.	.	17	CASSLRDNLVGTDTQYF	TGTGCCAGCAGCCTACGTGACAACCTAGTGGGCACAGATACGCAGTATTTT
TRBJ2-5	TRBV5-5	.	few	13	CASSSGGSETQYF	TGTGCCAGCAGCTCTGGAGGCTCAGAGACCCAGTACTTC
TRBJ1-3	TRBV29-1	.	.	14	CSVEEGNSGNTIYF	TGCAGCGTTGAAGAGGGTAACTCTGGAAACACCATATATTTT